This TCR beta chain was retrieved from a study of beta chain features in type 1 diabetes. About the research overall: Sorted cells numbering under 140,000,000 were examined across all samples.

cDNA synthesis used the whole RNA isolate, giving expressed TCRB sequences. Clones were read by immunoSEQ multiplex PCR, and TCRdb kept only the in-frame ones, dropping some. The sample consists of 620,000 or so clones, less than 20% of them appearing once. The study's findings and limits: It was possible that PCR favored shorter templates, equally so in patients and controls. Whether TCRB rearrangement is influenced by HLA type was left unresolved in this analysis.

In regard to this clone: Its specificity is not known.

J was trimmed by 3 bases and V by 5 bases; bases with no gene match: 7. The CDR3 is made up of 15 amino acids. Germline V gene sequence: CDR1 SGHNT, CDR2 YENEEA. The chain recombines TRBV11-3 with TRBJ2-3; 8 nucleotides line up with TRBD2. This TCR was recovered from a man aged 18 to 29 in good health. The sequencing sample was made of naive CD4+ T cells from blood. CDR3 sequence (DNA): TGTGCCAGCAGCCTCGGGACTAGAATGACAGATACGCAGTATTTT. This gives the protein CASSLGTRMTDTQYF.